Shown below are 2 T cell receptor beta chains from a single sample sequenced in a study of cytomegalovirus exposure and HLA in healthy donors. Primers included in the PCR were 60 Vbeta and 13 Jbeta primers. Assay: immunoSEQ multiplex PCR; the TCRdb copy retains only in-frame clones and omits some. In the table there are 180,000 or so clones, roughly 83% of which are singletons. Sample: PBMCs. The receptors shown here come from a woman in her fifties or sixties in good health and CMV-seronegative.

This clone was recorded once. This chain connects TRBV2 to TRBJ2-5; weak D call: TRBD1 (5 bases). The CDR3 is 13 amino acids. Germline assignment: CDR1 SNHLY and CDR2 FYNNEI. V lost 7 bases to trimming and J lost 3 bases, with 12 bases between them. DNA for the CDR3: TGTGCCAGCAATATGGCAGGGAAAGAGACCCAGTACTTC. Translating it yields CASNMAGKETQYF.

The chain carries TRBV28 and TRBJ1-2; 9 positions agree with TRBD1. J lost 8 bases, V lost 5 bases, and 9 bases had no gene match. Germline CDR1 and CDR2: MDHEN and SYDVKM. This CDR3 has 14 residues. In DNA, the CDR3 is TGTGCCAGCAGTCCCGGGGGGACAGGGTGGGGCTACACCTTC. Amino acid sequence: CASSPGGTGWGYTF.